This T cell receptor beta chain was recorded in a study of cytomegalovirus exposure and HLA in healthy donors. Repertoires were generated with immunoSEQ multiplex PCR, while TCRdb's copy carries only in-frame clones and drops some. Among about 150,000 clones listed, over 80% were seen once. The CDR3 length is 14 residues. Germline V gene data show CDR1 as SNHLY and CDR2 as FYNNEI. The ends were cut back, 8 bases at V and 4 bases at J, with 17 bases in the middle. Sequenced material: PBMCs. The TCR sequence derives from a woman in her twenties or thirties in good health and CMV-seropositive. This chain uses TRBV2 with TRBJ1-2; a possible D gene is TRBD1 (6 bases). CDR3 nucleotide sequence: TGTGCCAGCTGGGGATTCAGGGGAGCCTATGGCTACACCTTC. It codes for CASWGFRGAYGYTF.